Following are 15 T cell receptor beta chains from one sample sequenced in a study of graft-versus-host responses after intestinal transplantation listed by TCRdb under 2021. This specimen's time point label, per the study, means: cells obtained before transplantation from donor or recipient. In the mixed lymphocyte reactions, approximately 200,000 CFSE-labeled pre-transplant responders were plated with approximately 200,000 irradiated violet-dye-labeled stimulators and cultured for about six days. Receptors were amplified or captured by the immunoSEQ multiplex PCR assay. TCRdb limited this immuneACCESS table to in-frame rearrangements with V and J called. A share of clones is missing; checked studies link under half to unresolved V genes, and the rest is unexplained. This sample is represented by about 21,000 clones; around two fifths of them were singletons. Jointly, the top ten make up 1.6% of the sample.

The sequences come from alloreactive CD8+ T cells from a mixed lymphocyte reaction culture, collected before intestinal transplant. The intended sense of this specimen's cell subset or site label: CFSE-low proliferating T cells sorted from approximately six-day pre-transplant mixed lymphocyte reaction (GvH or HvG direction). Receptors originate from a human patient who received an intestinal transplant.

This chain uses TRBV15 with TRBJ2-5; 11 nucleotides agree with TRBD2. This CDR3 is built from 18 residues. Germline V gene sequence: CDR1 LNHNV, CDR2 YYDKDF (reference sequence). The V segment lost 3 bases and the J segment 2 bases; nucleotides outside the gene matches: 11. The CDR3 nucleotides are TGTGCCACCAGCAGGTCTAGCGGGAGGCTTCGGGGGCAAGAGACCCAGTACTTC. Residues: CATSRSSGRLRGQETQYF.

In this sample, this clone is medium-sized. V is TRBV19 and J is TRBJ2-3; the match to TRBD2 covers 10 bases. Trimming at V came to 5 bases and at J to 7 bases, leaving 12 bases not matched to a gene. This CDR3 comprises 16 residues. Germline CDR1 reads LNHDA; CDR2 reads SQIVND (reference sequence). The CDR3, as DNA: TGTGCCAGTAGTCAGCAGGGCGGACTAGCGGTATATACGCAGTATTTT. This codes for CASSQQGGLAVYTQYF.

The chain employs TRBV2 and TRBJ1-3; D ambiguous. Germline-derived CDR1 and CDR2 are SNHLY and FYNNEI. Trimming removed 3 bases from V and 6 bases from J, with 6 bases in between. The CDR3 covers 12 residues. The CDR3 DNA is TGTGCCAGCAGTGATAGCTTAAACACCATATATTTT. Translation: CASSDSLNTIYF.

CDR3 bases: TGTGCCAGTAGTGCCTTTAGCGGGAGACAACGGAATGAGCAGTTCTTC. Translated: CASSAFSGRQRNEQFF. The chain links TRBV19 to TRBJ2-1; 9 bases are a match to TRBD2. Germline CDR1 LNHDA, CDR2 SQIVND (reference sequence). With V trimmed by 5 bases and J by 7 bases, 12 bases remained unmatched. CDR3 length: 16 amino acids.

This clone came up a few times. This chain uses TRBV5-1 with TRBJ1-1; D remains unclear. The length of the CDR3 is 13 residues. Germline lookup yields CDR1 SGHRS and CDR2 YFSETQ. V dropped 4 bases and J dropped 1 base, with 8 bases sitting between them. This CDR3 is CASSPWQNTEAFF. The CDR3 DNA is TGCGCCAGCAGCCCCTGGCAGAACACTGAAGCTTTCTTT.

This clone was seen more than once but under ten times. Mismatch with germline at one junction end may stem from a read error. The chain links TRBV7-7 to TRBJ1-1; D unresolved. The V gene's germline CDR1 is SSHAT and CDR2 FNYEAQ (reference sequence). CDR3 size: 13 residues. The CDR3 protein is CASTLEGSTEAFF. CDR3 DNA: TGTGCTAGCACCTTAGAGGGTAGCACTGAAGCTTTCTTT. Full variable domain (remainder filled in from reference TRBV7-7 and TRBJ1-1): GAGVSQSPRYKVTKRGQDVTLRCDPISSHATLYWYQQALGQGPEFLTYFNYEAQPDKSGLPSDRFSAERPEGSISTLTIQRTEQRDSAMYRCASTLEGSTEAFFGQGTRLTVV.

J is TRBJ2-7 and V is TRBV19; D is possibly TRBD1 or TRBD2 (6 bases each). The V gene lost 3 bases and the J gene lost 2 bases, with 11 bases spanning the gap. CDR1 and CDR2 (germline): LNHDA, SQIVND (reference sequence). CDR3 length: 14 amino acids. CDR3 in DNA: TGTGCCAGTAGTATTTCGGGGGCTACCTACGAGCAGTACTTC. It translates to CASSISGATYEQYF.

V usage is TRBV30 and J usage is TRBJ1-5; 7 bases align to TRBD1. This CDR3 is built from 14 residues. Per the germline V gene, CDR1 is GTSNPN and CDR2 is SVGIG (reference sequence). Trimming at V came to 3 bases and at J to 4 bases, leaving 6 bases not matched to a gene. For the CDR3, the DNA is TGTGCCTGGAGCACGGGACAGACGAATCAGCCCCAGCATTTT. It codes for CAWSTGQTNQPQHF.

CDR3 nucleotide sequence: TGTGCCAGCAGTTACTCGTGGGAGTCTGAGCAGTTCTTC. Translating it yields CASSYSWESEQFF. The chain recombines TRBV6-5 with TRBJ2-1; TRBD2 might be the D (5 bases). The germline V gene has CDR1 MNHEY and CDR2 SVGAGI. V gave up 0 bases and J gave up 9 bases, with 9 bases separating them. The CDR3 loop spans 13 amino acids.

As to this clone: An end of the junction differs from the germline gene, which may be a read error. Additional DNA sequences in this sample encode the identical CDR3. This sequence joins TRBV19 and TRBJ1-3, with no clear D. This CDR3 is 16 amino acids long. CDR1 is LNHDA, CDR2 SQIVND, per germline (reference sequence). The chain's CDR3 is CASSIAFRVSGNTIYF. CDR3 DNA: TGTGCCAGTAGTATCGCCTTCCGGGTCTCTGGAAACACCATATACTTT.

This chain joins TRBV18 and TRBJ1-4; D is unclear. Trimming pared 6 bases from V and 4 bases from J, leaving 12 bases between. This CDR3 comprises 14 residues. Germline V gene sequence: CDR1 KGHSH, CDR2 LQKENI. This CDR3 reads CASSLLFRNEKLFF. CDR3 coding DNA: TGTGCCAGCTCCCTCCTGTTCCGTAATGAAAAACTGTTTTTT.

J is TRBJ1-4 and V is TRBV19; D is unresolved. The CDR3 consists of 15 residues. V was shortened by 3 bases and J by 0 bases, with 8 bases between the two germline ends. Germline-derived CDR1 and CDR2 are LNHDA and SQIVND (reference sequence). This CDR3 reads CASSIGLTTNEKLFF. In nucleotides, the CDR3 is TGTGCCAGTAGTATCGGACTGACAACTAATGAAAAACTGTTTTTT.

The chain links TRBV6-5 to TRBJ2-5; 8 positions match TRBD1. V gave up 5 bases and J gave up 2 bases; unmatched junction bases: 1. Looked up from germline, CDR1 is MNHEY and CDR2 is SVGAGI. The length of the CDR3 is 13 residues. The CDR3 region has the DNA TGTGCCAGCAGTCGGACAGGGCAAGAGACCCAGTACTTC. Residues: CASSRTGQETQYF.

V gene TRBV2 combines with J gene TRBJ1-5; 8 positions agree with TRBD1. After removal of 2 bases from V and 6 bases from J, the junction contained 3 bases not matched to a gene. CDR3 length: 14 amino acids. Germline CDR1 is SNHLY and CDR2 is FYNNEI. The CDR3 region has the DNA TGTGCCAGCAGTGAACAGGGGGCCGGTCAGCCCCAGCATTTT. Its protein product is CASSEQGAGQPQHF.

The sample holds one count of this clone. The J gene is TRBJ2-5, the V gene TRBV10-1; D possibly uses TRBD1 or TRBD2 (5 bases each). The ends were cut back, 4 bases at V and 1 base at J, with 10 bases in the middle. Per the germline V gene, CDR1 is WNHNN and CDR2 is SYGVQD (reference sequence). The CDR3 consists of 14 residues. CDR3 nucleotides: TGCGCCAGCAGTGCTGGGACCATCCAAGAGACCCAGTACTTC. It yields the protein CASSAGTIQETQYF.